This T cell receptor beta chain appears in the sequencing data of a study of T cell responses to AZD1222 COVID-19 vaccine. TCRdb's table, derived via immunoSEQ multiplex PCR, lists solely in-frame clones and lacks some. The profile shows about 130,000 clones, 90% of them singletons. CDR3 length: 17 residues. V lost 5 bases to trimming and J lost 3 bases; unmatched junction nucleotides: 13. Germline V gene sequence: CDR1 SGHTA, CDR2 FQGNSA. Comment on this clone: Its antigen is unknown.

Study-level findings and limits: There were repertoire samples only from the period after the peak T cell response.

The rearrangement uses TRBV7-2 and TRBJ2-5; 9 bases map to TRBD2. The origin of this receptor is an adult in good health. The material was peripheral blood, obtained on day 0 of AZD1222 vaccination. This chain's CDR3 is CASSEIPAGGGKETQYF. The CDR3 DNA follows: TGTGCCAGCAGCGAGATACCAGCGGGGGGTGGGAAAGAGACCCAGTACTTC.